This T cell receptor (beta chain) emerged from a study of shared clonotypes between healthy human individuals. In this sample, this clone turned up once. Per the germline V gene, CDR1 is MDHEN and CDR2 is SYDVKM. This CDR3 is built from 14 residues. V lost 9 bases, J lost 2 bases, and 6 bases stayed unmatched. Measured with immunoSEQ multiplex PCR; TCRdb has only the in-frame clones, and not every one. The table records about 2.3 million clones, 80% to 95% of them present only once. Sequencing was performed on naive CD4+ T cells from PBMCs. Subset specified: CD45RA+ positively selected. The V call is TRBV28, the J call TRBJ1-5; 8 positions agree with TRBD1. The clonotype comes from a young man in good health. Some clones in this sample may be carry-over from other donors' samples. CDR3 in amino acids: CASCQGAGNQPQHF. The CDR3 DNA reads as TGTGCCAGTTGTCAGGGGGCGGGCAATCAGCCCCAGCATTTT.